This T cell receptor (beta chain) was obtained from a study of T cell changes during pregnancy in multiple sclerosis. Clones were read by immunoSEQ multiplex PCR, and TCRdb kept only the in-frame ones, dropping some. The top ten hold around 1% of the sample, which has 42,000 or so clones, 70% to 90% seen once. The origin of this receptor is a female donor with multiple sclerosis, enrolled in a pregnancy study. The sample consisted of CD4+ T cells from peripheral blood mononuclear cells, taken after pregnancy.

The DNA for the CDR3 is TGTGCCAGCAGTTTAGCCTTTGGGGCTTCATCGAACAATGAGCAGTTCTTC. It specifies CASSLAFGASSNNEQFF. The rearrangement joins TRBV28 to TRBJ2-1; the D gene is possibly TRBD1 (5 bases). V was pared by 2 bases and J by 5 bases, with 19 bases between. CDR1 and CDR2 (germline): MDHEN, SYDVKM. The CDR3 contains 17 residues.